Listed below are T cell receptor beta chains from one sample, sequenced in a study of control samples from healthy donors and cancer patients. Some clones are missing from TCRdb's copy, which holds only in-frame ones; the method was immunoSEQ multiplex PCR. The repertoire consists of tens of thousands of clones, with 85% to 95% occurring once and the leading ten covering about 5%. Material for sequencing was blood. These receptors all come from a young woman in good health. Each CDR3 is given without its conserved first and last residue.

TRBV7-9	11	TRBJ1-2	ASSLPRSYGYT
TRBV10-3	11	TRBJ1-1	ATLGPRNTEAF
TRBV3-1/TRBV3-2	10	TRBJ1-2	ASSHLGYGYT
TRBV29-1	10	TRBJ2-7	SVVQGASEQY
TRBV5-5	13	TRBJ2-7	ASSYSPAGAIEQY
TRBV7-2	14	TRBJ1-4	ASSLVGSQRGEKLF
TRBV19	10	TRBJ2-2	ASIGGYGELF
TRBV11-2	14	TRBJ2-7	ASSPYDLGAFYEQY
TRBV4-1	16	TRBJ1-1	ASSLASPYREMNTEAF
TRBV28	12	TRBJ1-2	ASSLFPVNYGYT
TRBV10-1	11	TRBJ1-6	ASSENFGEPLH
TRBV4-1	13	TRBJ1-5	ASSQDRTGVMPQH
TRBV19	12	TRBJ1-1	ASEGGYVNTEAF
TRBV7-7	14	TRBJ2-1	ASSSGLAGTYNEQF
TRBV5-1	13	TRBJ1-4	ASSLGVSLNEKLF
TRBV7-3	15	TRBJ2-2	ASSRLTSGGNTGELF
TRBV5-1	13	TRBJ1-4	ASSEGTGGGEKLF
TRBV29-1	14	TRBJ1-1	SVVRQGIMGGTEAF
TRBV9	12	TRBJ2-7	ASSAATQPYEQY
TRBV5-1	13	TRBJ1-2	ASSTGQGASYGYT
TRBV5-1	13	TRBJ2-2	ASSLEGVGTGELF
TRBV12-3/TRBV12-4	11	TRBJ2-7	ASSLSGVYEQY
TRBV11-3	11	TRBJ1-1	ASSARYNTEAF
TRBV10-3	11	TRBJ2-1	AISALTNNEQF
TRBV2	13	TRBJ2-6	ASSEGGSGANVLT
TRBV29-1	12	TRBJ1-3	SVEDSSSGNTIY
TRBV5-1	14	TRBJ2-2	ASSLTLAGDTGELF
TRBV4-3	11	TRBJ2-5	ASSQDRGGAEY
TRBV7-9	14	TRBJ2-4	ASSPNIGGGKNIQY
TRBV27	15	TRBJ1-2	ASSQNSFRAANYGYT
TRBV2	11	TRBJ1-1	ASSGGGGTEAF
TRBV18	12	TRBJ1-6	ASSRWENNSPLH
TRBV6-5	11	TRBJ1-1	ASSYPKGTEAF
TRBV6-4	15	TRBJ2-1	ASSDSFAGGPGGEQF
TRBV15	12	TRBJ1-5	ATSRGQQNQPQH
TRBV4-1	13	TRBJ1-2	ASRPISRREGGYT
TRBV27	14	TRBJ2-7	ASSLGGPLFLYEQY
TRBV3-1/TRBV3-2	9	TRBJ2-5	ASSQAETQY
TRBV6-2/TRBV6-3	13	TRBJ2-3	ASSASDSPTDTQY
TRBV4-1	14	TRBJ1-1	ASSQDGAGGATEAF
TRBV19	13	TRBJ2-7	ASSMAAGLYHEQY
TRBV3-1/TRBV3-2	15	TRBJ2-5	ASIDSGYHRKQETQY
TRBV3-1/TRBV3-2	14	TRBJ2-3	ASSQDSKRGSDTQY
TRBV19	11	TRBJ1-5	ASSIGMGQPQH
TRBV10-3	11	TRBJ1-5	AISGRTDQPQH
TRBV6-2/TRBV6-3	14	TRBJ2-7	ASSTPGQGATYEQY
TRBV28	11	TRBJ1-1	AVRDLPGTEAF
TRBV6-6	12	TRBJ2-3	ASSLTGSADTQY
TRBV7-3	14	TRBJ2-3	ASSLTEGRGADTQY
TRBV29-1	13	TRBJ2-2	SVEGKAGNTGELF